The 13 T cell receptor beta chains below were found in one sample sequenced in a study of regulatory and conventional T cells in RAG deficiency. The sorted regulatory T cells were CD4+, CD25-high and CD127-low, with genomic DNA sequenced. Clones were sequenced by immunoSEQ multiplex PCR, and TCRdb holds only the in-frame ones, with some missing. The sample yields roughly 11,000 clones, roughly 95% seen once. These records were also assigned to another study, of regulatory T cells. This second study says: The PCR used 52 TRBV and 13 TRBJ primers.

The specimen was CD127- CD25+ CD4+ Tregs sorted from blood. The receptors were sampled from a human donor in good health.

The V call is TRBV5-5, the J call TRBJ2-4; TRBD1 aligns across 7 bases. With V trimmed by 1 base and J by 0 bases, 7 bases remained unmatched. The CDR3 consists of 17 residues. Germline values: CDR1 SGHKS, CDR2 YYEKEE (reference sequence). The CDR3 sequence: CASSLYGDRLAKNIQYF. DNA for the CDR3: TGTGCCAGCAGCTTGTACGGGGACAGACTAGCCAAAAACATTCAGTACTTC.

This clone has more than one count but fewer than ten. The chain joins TRBV10-1 to TRBJ2-2, with 7 bases identical to TRBD1. The CDR3 contains 14 residues. Trimming took 6 bases from V and 5 from J; bases not matched to a gene: 6. Germline lookup yields CDR1 WNHNN and CDR2 SYGVQD (reference sequence). The CDR3 reads CASSPVQGTGELFF. CDR3 nucleotide sequence: TGCGCCAGCAGCCCCGTACAGGGGACCGGGGAGCTGTTTTTT.

The chain is built from TRBV25-1 and TRBJ2-5; the match to TRBD1 covers 8 bases. The trim removed 0 bases at V and 5 bases at J, leaving 8 bases unmatched. Germline lookup yields CDR1 MGHDK and CDR2 SYGVNS. The CDR3 is 16 amino acids. The CDR3 DNA is TGTGCCAGCAGTGAATACCGGACAGGGTTGTACGAGACCCAGTACTTC. This codes for CASSEYRTGLYETQYF.

The gene calls are TRBV7-3 and TRBJ2-2; TRBD2 matches 11 bases. The ends lost 0 bases at V and 4 bases at J; junction bases unmatched: 1. The germline V gene has CDR1 SGHTA and CDR2 FQGTGA. The CDR3 is 16 residues long. CDR3 amino acids: CASSLTSGGATGELFF. The CDR3 DNA reads as TGTGCCAGCAGCTTAACTAGCGGGGGGGCCACCGGGGAGCTGTTTTTT.

This clone came up once. The chain uses TRBV30 and TRBJ2-5, with 7 bases identical to TRBD2. Germline trimming cut 2 bases from V and 5 bases from J; bases unmatched to any gene: 5. This CDR3 contains 13 residues. Germline V gene sequence: CDR1 GTSNPN, CDR2 SVGIG (reference sequence). The CDR3 here is CAWSRRSGETQYF. In nucleotides, the CDR3 is TGTGCCTGGAGTAGGCGTAGCGGGGAGACCCAGTACTTC. The variable domain in full, completed from reference TRBV30 and TRBJ2-5, reads SQTIHQWPATLVQPVGSPLSLECTVEGTSNPNLYWYRQAAGRGLQLLFYSVGIGQISSEVPQNLSASRPQDRQFILSSKKLLLSDSGFYLCAWSRRSGETQYFGPGTRLLVL.

This clone came up once. The chain joins TRBV5-1 to TRBJ2-5; D gene ambiguous. The V gene's germline CDR1 is SGHRS and CDR2 YFSETQ. Trimming removed 4 bases from V and 7 bases from J, with 17 bases in between. This CDR3 is 14 amino acids long. CDR3 in amino acids: CASSHGSSRGTQYF. DNA for the CDR3: TGCGCCAGCAGCCACGGGTCCTCCCGAGGGACCCAGTACTTC.

The chain combines TRBV27 with TRBJ2-7, with D unresolved. Between the trimmed V and J ends, which lost 5 bases and 1 base, there was a span of 9 bases. The CDR3 consists of 13 residues. In germline, CDR1 is MNHEY, CDR2 SMNVEV (reference sequence). The CDR3 loop is CASSPVGSYEQYF. CDR3 sequence (DNA): TGTGCCAGCAGTCCGGTCGGTTCCTACGAGCAGTACTTC.

This clone was counted between two and nine times. V is TRBV7-9 and J is TRBJ1-4; weak D call: TRBD1 (5 bases). V was shortened by 5 bases and J by 4 bases, with 20 bases between the two germline ends. The CDR3 length is 17 residues. Germline CDR1 SEHNR, CDR2 FQNEAQ (reference sequence). CDR3 bases: TGTGCCAGCAGCCATCCCCCCTTGACAGTGGGTAATGAAAAACTGTTTTTT. Its protein is CASSHPPLTVGNEKLFF.

The sample holds one count of this clone. This rearrangement joins TRBV30 to TRBJ2-1, with D possibly TRBD2 on 6 matching bases. Deletions cut 4 bases from V and 4 bases from J, with 14 bases between. The CDR3 is 14 residues long. In germline, CDR1 is GTSNPN, CDR2 SVGIG (reference sequence). The CDR3 DNA follows: TGTGCCTGGAACGTCGGGGGTCCATACAATGAGCAGTTCTTC. Its translation: CAWNVGGPYNEQFF. The full variable domain, in which reference TRBV30 and TRBJ2-1 provide the parts outside the CDR3, is SQTIHQWPATLVQPVGSPLSLECTVEGTSNPNLYWYRQAAGRGLQLLFYSVGIGQISSEVPQNLSASRPQDRQFILSSKKLLLSDSGFYLCAWNVGGPYNEQFFGPGTRLTVL.

This clone appeared once. V gene TRBV7-9 combines with J gene TRBJ2-7; 7 positions agree with TRBD1. V was clipped by 7 bases and J by 6 bases; unmatched bases: 12. The CDR3 consists of 14 residues. Germline CDR1 SEHNR, CDR2 FQNEAQ (reference sequence). CDR3 coding DNA: TGTGCCAGCACCCACCCACCGGGACAGACCGAGCAGTACTTC. As protein: CASTHPPGQTEQYF.

The chain recombines TRBV11-1 with TRBJ1-2; D not certain. This CDR3 region has 15 residues. The germline CDR1 and CDR2 sequences are SGHAT and FQDESV (reference sequence). V lost 1 base and J lost 3, with 12 bases in between. CDR3 in DNA: TGTGCCAGCAGCTTAGACGTCGGACTGCACTATGGCTACACCTTC. Its translation: CASSLDVGLHYGYTF.

V is TRBV4-1 and J is TRBJ1-2; 7 bases align to TRBD1. J lost 4 bases, V lost 3 bases, and 8 bases had no gene match. In germline, CDR1 is MGHRA, CDR2 YSYEKL. The length of the CDR3 is 15 residues. CDR3 sequence (DNA): TGCGCCAGCAGCCACCTAACAGGGGCTTCCTATGGCTACACCTTC. The encoded protein is CASSHLTGASYGYTF.

The chain employs TRBV5-4 and TRBJ1-1, with a possible D match to TRBD1 (6 bases). In germline, CDR1 is SGHNT, CDR2 YYREEE (reference sequence). The CDR3 covers 15 residues. The V end was cut by 4 bases, the J end by 5 bases, with 18 bases between. DNA for the CDR3: TGTGCCAGCAGCGGGGGCGGGAGGATGGGGACTGAAGCTTTCTTT. Translated, it gives CASSGGGRMGTEAFF.